The 8 T cell receptor beta chains below all came from one sample that was sequenced in a study of cytomegalovirus exposure and HLA in healthy donors. A multiplex PCR was run with 60 Vbeta primers and 13 Jbeta primers. Some clones are missing from TCRdb's copy, which holds only in-frame ones; the method was immunoSEQ multiplex PCR. This sample has around 120,000 clones, with 60% to 85% found just once. What was sequenced was PBMCs. These receptors came from a woman in her 30s in good health and CMV-seropositive.

This clone was recorded a few times. The rearrangement links TRBV6-5 to TRBJ1-4; tentative D call: TRBD1 (5 bases). Germline CDR1 and CDR2: MNHEY and SVGAGI. Trimming pared 7 bases from V and 5 bases from J, leaving 17 bases between. The CDR3 has 15 amino acids. CDR3 residues: CASTAREAGNEKLFF. Written as DNA, the CDR3 is TGTGCCAGCACAGCTCGTGAAGCAGGGAATGAAAAACTGTTTTTT.

This clone has only a few counts. The chain uses TRBV9 and TRBJ2-1; TRBD2 agrees at 8 bases. The CDR3 is 16 amino acids. With V trimmed by 0 bases and J by 7 bases, 9 bases remained unmatched. The germline CDR1 and CDR2 sequences are SGDLS and YYNGEE. The CDR3 DNA reads as TGTGCCAGCAGCGTAGATCCGGGGGGGCCGCAGAATGAGCAGTTCTTC. Translating gives CASSVDPGGPQNEQFF.

CDR3 bases: TGTGCCAGCTCACCTACCGACAGGGAAAGTGAGCAGTTCTTC. Protein sequence: CASSPTDRESEQFF. The V and J genes are TRBV18 and TRBJ2-1; the match to TRBD1 covers 7 bases. CDR1 and CDR2 from the germline V gene are KGHSH and LQKENI. The CDR3 loop spans 14 amino acids. Germline trimming cut 3 bases from V and 9 bases from J; bases unmatched to any gene: 8.

The genes are TRBV4-3 and TRBJ1-2; weak D call: TRBD1 (5 bases). The CDR3 contains 13 residues. V was pared by 8 bases and J by 0 bases, with 10 bases between. In germline, CDR1 is LGHNA, CDR2 YSLEER. CDR3 protein: CASGTGANYGYTF. In DNA, the CDR3 is TGCGCCAGCGGAACAGGAGCTAACTATGGCTACACCTTC.

The V gene is TRBV2, the J gene TRBJ2-3, with TRBD2 as a possible D gene (5 bases). From germline, CDR1 is SNHLY and CDR2 FYNNEI. This CDR3 has 13 residues. The V end lost 2 bases, the J end lost 7 bases, and 10 bases lay between the germline ends. Here the CDR3 reads CASSETGEHTQYF. As DNA, the CDR3 is TGTGCCAGCAGTGAAACCGGGGAACATACGCAGTATTTT. The whole variable domain, filled in from reference TRBV2 and TRBJ2-3, reads EPEVTQTPSHQVTQMGQEVILRCVPISNHLYFYWYRQILGQKVEFLVSFYNNEISEKSEIFDDQFSVERPDGSNFTLKIRSTKLEDSAMYFCASSETGEHTQYFGPGTRLTVL.

The chain employs TRBV7-9 and TRBJ1-2; D may be TRBD1 (5 bases). CDR1 and CDR2 from the germline V gene are SEHNR and FQNEAQ (reference sequence). Trimming took 5 bases from V and 0 from J, leaving 10 bases between them. The CDR3 is made up of 14 amino acids. Here the CDR3 DNA reads TGTGCCAGCAGCACCAGGGCGACTAACTATGGCTACACCTTC. This sequence encodes CASSTRATNYGYTF.

The genes are TRBV5-1 and TRBJ1-5, with D possibly matching TRBD1 (6 bases). The CDR3 is 19 residues long. The germline V gene encodes CDR1 SGHRS and CDR2 YFSETQ. The V end lost 1 base, the J end lost 3 bases, and 23 bases lay between the germline ends. CDR3 nucleotides: TGCGCCAGCAGCTTGATCCCACCCCGTGGTACAGGGTCCAATCAGCCCCAGCATTTT. Translating gives CASSLIPPRGTGSNQPQHF.

The V and J genes are TRBV7-2 and TRBJ2-3; D may be TRBD2 (5 bases). Deletions cut 5 bases from V and 4 bases from J, with 13 bases between. The V gene's germline CDR1 is SGHTA and CDR2 FQGNSA. This CDR3 spans 14 amino acids. CDR3 region: CASSPRLSSDTQYF. The CDR3 DNA reads as TGTGCCAGCAGCCCCCGACTAAGTTCAGATACGCAGTATTTT.